The rows below give T cell receptor beta chains drawn from one sample of a study of T cell responses to AZD1222 COVID-19 vaccine. Profiled with immunoSEQ multiplex PCR; TCRdb holds only in-frame clones, not every one. The table shows about 140,000 clones, with around 90% occurring only once. The sample consisted of peripheral blood, taken 28 days after the second AZD1222 dose. Receptor source: an adult who received the AZD1222 COVID-19 vaccine. CDR3s include the opening cysteine and the closing phenylalanine or tryptophan. The D gene is left open where the match is weak. Only part of the rows carry a size: once, few, many, or a class if the clone is expanded.

V gene: TRBV28; clone size: -; D gene: -; J gene: TRBJ1-5; CDR3 protein: CASSPNDWSQPQHF; CDR3 DNA: TGTGCCAGCAGCCCCAATGATTGGAGTCAGCCCCAGCATTTT
V gene: TRBV18; clone size: -; D gene: -; J gene: TRBJ1-2; CDR3 protein: CASSGDTSYGYTF; CDR3 DNA: TGTGCCAGCTCGGGGGACACCTCCTATGGCTACACCTTC
V gene: TRBV7-8; clone size: once; D gene: -; J gene: TRBJ1-5; CDR3 protein: CASSWTKIQPQHF; CDR3 DNA: TGTGCCAGCAGCTGGACCAAAATTCAGCCCCAGCATTTT
V gene: TRBV27; clone size: -; D gene: TRBD2; J gene: TRBJ2-1; CDR3 protein: CASSSGLAGGIGNEQFF; CDR3 DNA: TGTGCCAGCAGTTCGGGACTAGCGGGAGGGATCGGCAATGAGCAGTTCTTC
V gene: TRBV28; clone size: -; D gene: -; J gene: TRBJ2-5; CDR3 protein: CASSPGWDRETQYF; CDR3 DNA: TGTGCCAGCAGTCCGGGATGGGACCGAGAGACCCAGTACTTC
V gene: TRBV7-7; clone size: few; D gene: TRBD2; J gene: TRBJ2-2; CDR3 protein: CASSLSTSGNTGELFF; CDR3 DNA: TGTGCTAGCAGCTTGTCAACTAGCGGGAACACCGGGGAGCTGTTTTTT
V gene: TRBV7-9; clone size: -; D gene: -; J gene: TRBJ1-2; CDR3 protein: CASSLDGGARYGYTF; CDR3 DNA: TGTGCCAGCAGCTTAGATGGGGGCGCGCGATATGGCTACACCTTC
V gene: TRBV5-1; clone size: -; D gene: -; J gene: TRBJ1-6; CDR3 protein: CASSSGQRNSPLHF; CDR3 DNA: TGCGCCAGCAGCAGTGGACAGAGAAATTCACCCCTCCACTTT
V gene: TRBV10-3; clone size: once; D gene: TRBD2; J gene: TRBJ2-3; CDR3 protein: CAISGTSIDTQYF; CDR3 DNA: TGTGCCATCAGCGGGACTAGCATAGATACGCAGTATTTT
V gene: TRBV6-5; clone size: -; D gene: TRBD2; J gene: TRBJ2-1; CDR3 protein: CASSSLAGGTYNEQFF; CDR3 DNA: TGTGCCAGCAGTTCCTTAGCGGGGGGAACTTACAATGAGCAGTTCTTC
V gene: TRBV21-1; clone size: -; D gene: -; J gene: TRBJ1-2; CDR3 protein: CASSPGQVYGYTF; CDR3 DNA: TGTGCCAGCAGCCCAGGACAGGTCTATGGCTACACCTTC
V gene: TRBV6-4; clone size: -; D gene: -; J gene: TRBJ2-6; CDR3 protein: CASSTGRESGANVLTF; CDR3 DNA: TGTGCCAGCAGCACAGGGAGGGAGTCTGGGGCCAACGTCCTGACTTTC
V gene: TRBV6-5; clone size: once; D gene: -; J gene: TRBJ1-1; CDR3 protein: CATQIGGRIEAFF; CDR3 DNA: TGTGCCACCCAAATCGGGGGGCGAATTGAAGCTTTCTTT
V gene: TRBV7-8; clone size: once; D gene: TRBD1; J gene: TRBJ2-2; CDR3 protein: CASSSSGTGFAGELFF; CDR3 DNA: TGTGCCAGCAGCTCTTCCGGGACAGGGTTTGCCGGGGAGCTGTTTTTT
V gene: TRBV28; clone size: -; D gene: -; J gene: TRBJ2-3; CDR3 protein: CASSSKQGTNTQYF; CDR3 DNA: TGTGCCAGCAGTAGTAAACAGGGAACTAATACGCAGTATTTT
V gene: TRBV6-2/TRBV6-3; clone size: once; D gene: -; J gene: TRBJ2-1; CDR3 protein: CASSYFQTRGGGSSYNEQFF; CDR3 DNA: TGTGCCAGCAGTTACTTTCAGACTAGGGGGGGTGGTAGCTCCTACAATGAGCAGTTCTTC
V gene: TRBV6-5; clone size: -; D gene: -; J gene: TRBJ2-3; CDR3 protein: CASTNSRSTDTQYF; CDR3 DNA: TGTGCCAGCACTAACAGCAGGAGCACAGATACGCAGTATTTT
V gene: TRBV12-3/TRBV12-4; clone size: -; D gene: -; J gene: TRBJ2-7; CDR3 protein: CASGWVHEQYF; CDR3 DNA: TGTGCCAGCGGGTGGGTCCACGAGCAGTACTTC
V gene: TRBV28; clone size: -; D gene: -; J gene: TRBJ1-2; CDR3 protein: CASSGPGQLYGYTF; CDR3 DNA: TGTGCCAGCAGTGGCCCTGGACAGCTCTATGGCTACACCTTC
V gene: TRBV6-5; clone size: -; D gene: -; J gene: TRBJ1-1; CDR3 protein: CASTKHLRGTEAFF; CDR3 DNA: TGTGCCAGCACCAAACACTTGCGGGGCACTGAAGCTTTCTTT
V gene: TRBV6-2/TRBV6-3; clone size: few; D gene: -; J gene: TRBJ2-7; CDR3 protein: CASSYAAGQQYF; CDR3 DNA: TGTGCCAGCAGTTACGCGGCGGGGCAGCAGTACTTC
V gene: TRBV12-5; clone size: -; D gene: -; J gene: TRBJ1-6; CDR3 protein: CASGLVQEPPRANSPLHF; CDR3 DNA: TGTGCTAGTGGTTTGGTACAGGAGCCCCCCCGAGCTAATTCACCCCTCCACTTT
V gene: TRBV5-1; clone size: once; D gene: -; J gene: TRBJ1-1; CDR3 protein: CASSPQGRVAEAFF; CDR3 DNA: TGCGCCAGCAGCCCACAGGGTCGGGTCGCTGAAGCTTTCTTT
V gene: TRBV7-8; clone size: once; D gene: TRBD2; J gene: TRBJ2-1; CDR3 protein: CASSFWTSGDNEQFF; CDR3 DNA: TGTGCCAGCAGCTTCTGGACTAGCGGGGACAATGAGCAGTTCTTC
V gene: TRBV15; clone size: -; D gene: TRBD1; J gene: TRBJ2-6; CDR3 protein: CATSRDRTGGAGANVLTF; CDR3 DNA: TGTGCCACCAGCAGAGATAGGACAGGGGGCGCTGGGGCCAACGTCCTGACTTTC
V gene: TRBV5-4; clone size: -; D gene: -; J gene: TRBJ1-6; CDR3 protein: CASSSPRERSSPLHF; CDR3 DNA: TGTGCCAGCAGCTCACCCCGGGAAAGGAGTTCACCCCTCCACTTT
V gene: TRBV5-6; clone size: few; D gene: -; J gene: TRBJ1-1; CDR3 protein: CASSPIGRDHTEAFF; CDR3 DNA: TGTGCCAGCAGCCCCATCGGAAGGGACCACACTGAAGCTTTCTTT
V gene: TRBV3-1/TRBV3-2; clone size: once; D gene: TRBD2; J gene: TRBJ2-7; CDR3 protein: CASSRAGGPLHEQYF; CDR3 DNA: TGTGCCAGCAGCCGAGCGGGAGGGCCTCTCCACGAGCAGTACTTC
V gene: TRBV5-1; clone size: once; D gene: TRBD1; J gene: TRBJ2-7; CDR3 protein: CASSLGTGVYEQYF; CDR3 DNA: TGCGCCAGCAGCTTGGGGACAGGGGTTTACGAGCAGTACTTC
V gene: TRBV12-3/TRBV12-4; clone size: -; D gene: -; J gene: TRBJ1-5; CDR3 protein: CASRGSIQPQHF; CDR3 DNA: TGTGCCAGCAGGGGGAGTATTCAGCCCCAGCATTTT
V gene: TRBV28; clone size: -; D gene: TRBD1; J gene: TRBJ1-6; CDR3 protein: CASAGGTGKNSPLHF; CDR3 DNA: TGTGCCAGCGCAGGGGGGACAGGGAAAAATTCACCCCTCCACTTT
V gene: TRBV4-1; clone size: -; D gene: TRBD2; J gene: TRBJ2-5; CDR3 protein: CASSHPGLEETQYF; CDR3 DNA: TGCGCCAGCAGCCACCCGGGACTAGAAGAGACCCAGTACTTC
V gene: TRBV15; clone size: -; D gene: TRBD1; J gene: TRBJ2-3; CDR3 protein: CATSSRQGDTQYF; CDR3 DNA: TGTGCCACCAGCAGTCGACAGGGGGATACGCAGTATTTT
V gene: TRBV7-9; clone size: once; D gene: -; J gene: TRBJ2-1; CDR3 protein: CAMKGTYYNEQFF; CDR3 DNA: TGTGCCATGAAGGGGACTTACTACAATGAGCAGTTCTTC
V gene: TRBV15; clone size: once; D gene: TRBD2; J gene: TRBJ2-3; CDR3 protein: CATSPGTSKKADTQYF; CDR3 DNA: TGTGCCACCAGCCCTGGGACTAGCAAAAAAGCAGATACGCAGTATTTT
V gene: TRBV3-1/TRBV3-2; clone size: -; D gene: -; J gene: TRBJ1-5; CDR3 protein: CASSLRAANQPQHF; CDR3 DNA: TGTGCCAGCAGCCTCCGGGCCGCTAATCAGCCCCAGCATTTT
V gene: TRBV12-3/TRBV12-4; clone size: few; D gene: -; J gene: TRBJ1-5; CDR3 protein: CASSFGGTQPQHF; CDR3 DNA: TGTGCCAGCAGTTTTGGGGGGACGCAGCCCCAGCATTTT
V gene: TRBV7-9; clone size: -; D gene: -; J gene: TRBJ1-4; CDR3 protein: CASSRNGAREKLFF; CDR3 DNA: TGTGCCAGCAGCCGGAACGGGGCGCGCGAAAAACTGTTTTTT
V gene: TRBV12-3/TRBV12-4; clone size: once; D gene: -; J gene: TRBJ2-1; CDR3 protein: CASTLGPYNEQFF; CDR3 DNA: TGTGCCAGCACCCTAGGGCCGTACAATGAGCAGTTCTTC
V gene: TRBV10-3; clone size: few; D gene: TRBD1; J gene: TRBJ1-1; CDR3 protein: CAISGQGLNTEAFF; CDR3 DNA: TGTGCCATCAGTGGACAGGGGCTGAACACTGAAGCTTTCTTT
V gene: TRBV5-4; clone size: -; D gene: -; J gene: TRBJ2-2; CDR3 protein: CASSLPVVDTGELFF; CDR3 DNA: TGTGCCAGCAGCTTGCCCGTCGTCGACACCGGGGAGCTGTTTTTT
V gene: TRBV19; clone size: -; D gene: -; J gene: TRBJ1-2; CDR3 protein: CASSIGQLNYGYTF; CDR3 DNA: TGTGCCAGTAGTATAGGACAGCTGAACTATGGCTACACCTTC
V gene: TRBV4-1; clone size: -; D gene: -; J gene: TRBJ2-2; CDR3 protein: CASSQARGDHTGELFF; CDR3 DNA: TGCGCCAGCAGCCAAGCTAGGGGGGACCACACCGGGGAGCTGTTTTTT
V gene: TRBV9; clone size: -; D gene: -; J gene: TRBJ1-3; CDR3 protein: CASSVEGNTIYF; CDR3 DNA: TGTGCCAGCAGCGTAGAGGGAAACACCATATATTTT
V gene: TRBV19; clone size: -; D gene: -; J gene: TRBJ1-6; CDR3 protein: CASSVGRVNNSPLHF; CDR3 DNA: TGTGCCAGTAGTGTCGGCAGGGTGAATAATTCACCCCTCCACTTT
V gene: TRBV12-5; clone size: -; D gene: -; J gene: TRBJ1-6; CDR3 protein: CASGTDGKGRRDSPLHF; CDR3 DNA: TGTGCTAGTGGTACAGACGGTAAGGGGAGACGAGATTCACCCCTCCACTTT
V gene: TRBV12-3/TRBV12-4; clone size: -; D gene: TRBD1; J gene: TRBJ2-7; CDR3 protein: CASSPRQGNEQYF; CDR3 DNA: TGTGCCAGCAGTCCACGACAGGGAAACGAGCAGTACTTC
V gene: TRBV28; clone size: -; D gene: TRBD2; J gene: TRBJ2-7; CDR3 protein: CASSVSGRWVEQYF; CDR3 DNA: TGTGCCAGCAGTGTCAGCGGGAGATGGGTCGAGCAGTACTTC
V gene: TRBV19; clone size: -; D gene: -; J gene: TRBJ2-2; CDR3 protein: CATRKPDSSTGELFF; CDR3 DNA: TGTGCCACCAGAAAGCCCGACAGCAGCACCGGGGAGCTGTTTTTT
V gene: TRBV6-5; clone size: -; D gene: -; J gene: TRBJ1-5; CDR3 protein: CASSYSIAGWNQPQHF; CDR3 DNA: TGTGCCAGCAGTTACTCTATTGCGGGGTGGAATCAGCCCCAGCATTTT
V gene: TRBV5-4; clone size: once; D gene: -; J gene: TRBJ2-5; CDR3 protein: CASSLGLGTQETQYF; CDR3 DNA: TGTGCCAGCAGCTTGGGACTAGGAACTCAAGAGACCCAGTACTTC
V gene: TRBV21-1; clone size: -; D gene: -; J gene: TRBJ2-7; CDR3 protein: CASSTTGTRRYEQYF; CDR3 DNA: TGTGCCAGCAGCACAACCGGGACACGGAGGTACGAGCAGTACTTC
V gene: TRBV10-2; clone size: -; D gene: -; J gene: TRBJ2-2; CDR3 protein: CASSRDTASGELFF; CDR3 DNA: TGCGCCAGCAGCCGGGACACTGCTTCCGGGGAGCTGTTTTTT
V gene: TRBV6-5; clone size: -; D gene: TRBD2; J gene: TRBJ2-5; CDR3 protein: CASLDFGGGLETQYF; CDR3 DNA: TGTGCCAGCCTCGATTTCGGGGGGGGACTGGAGACCCAGTACTTC
V gene: TRBV7-2; clone size: -; D gene: TRBD1; J gene: TRBJ1-5; CDR3 protein: CASSPRGLGPQHF; CDR3 DNA: TGTGCCAGCAGCCCCAGGGGGCTAGGGCCCCAGCATTTT